One sample yielded the 30 T cell receptor beta chains listed below, sequenced in a study of beta chain features in type 1 diabetes. Study observations and caveats: The study found moderately but significantly shorter TCRB CDR3s in all four CD4+ subsets of Type 1 diabetes patients.

All of the isolated RNA was reverse transcribed, so expressed TCRB transcripts were sequenced. Here immunoSEQ multiplex PCR was the method, and the copy in TCRdb shows in-frame clones only, minus some. Of fewer than 450,000 clones in the sample, roughly 14% were seen once. These TCRs are of unknown antigen specificity. The source material was naive CD4+ T cells from blood. The receptors shown here come from a woman under 30 with type 1 diabetes.

Here the CDR3 DNA reads TGTGCCAGCAGTTTAGGTCAGGGGAACACCGGGGAGCTGTTTTTT. The encoded protein is CASSLGQGNTGELFF. This chain uses TRBV27 with TRBJ2-2, with D perhaps matching TRBD1 (5 bases). From germline, CDR1 is MNHEY and CDR2 SMNVEV (reference sequence). V lost 2 bases, J lost 1 base, and 8 bases lay in between. CDR3 size: 15 residues.

Of note for this clone: Other DNA sequences within the sample encode an identical CDR3. The chain couples TRBV11-3 to TRBJ2-1; weak D call: TRBD1 (6 bases). The germline V and J ends were trimmed by 4 bases and 6 bases, with 7 bases remaining between them. The CDR3 is made up of 12 amino acids. The V gene's germline CDR1 is SGHNT and CDR2 YENEEA. The CDR3 spells CASSSQGNEQFF. CDR3 coding DNA: TGTGCCAGCAGCTCACAGGGCAATGAGCAGTTCTTC.

The table lists this clone with a few counts. V usage is TRBV19 and J usage is TRBJ1-5; D possibly corresponds to TRBD1 (5 bases). V was pared by 5 bases and J by 0 bases, with 20 bases between. The CDR3 length is 18 residues. In germline, CDR1 is LNHDA, CDR2 SQIVND (reference sequence). The CDR3 coding sequence is TGTGCCAGTAGTTCTCCGGGACTTCGAATGGGTAGCAATCAGCCCCAGCATTTT. Protein product: CASSSPGLRMGSNQPQHF.

The chain is built from TRBV5-1 and TRBJ2-7, with a tentative D call TRBD1 (5 bases). The germline V gene encodes CDR1 SGHRS and CDR2 YFSETQ. The CDR3 is 15 amino acids. Trimming left V 4 bases short and J 2 bases short, with 16 bases between. CDR3 sequence (DNA): TGCGCCAGCAGCCCCGTCCCAGGGTCGCCCTACGAGCAGTACTTC. It is translated as CASSPVPGSPYEQYF. Filled out from reference TRBV5-1 and TRBJ2-7, the complete variable domain reads KAGVTQTPRYLIKTRGQQVTLSCSPISGHRSVSWYQQTPGQGLQFLFEYFSETQRNKGNFPGRFSGRQFSNSRSEMNVSTLELGDSALYLCASSPVPGSPYEQYFGPGTRLTVT.

The CDR3 bases are TGTGCCAGCAGCCAGACTAGCGGGAGCGAACGTTGGAATGAGCAGTTCTTC. Protein sequence: CASSQTSGSERWNEQFF. V is TRBV9 and J is TRBJ2-1, with TRBD2 matching 12 bases. The CDR3 extends over 17 amino acids. V gave up 4 bases and J gave up 7 bases; unmatched junction bases: 12. Germline V gene lookup returns CDR1 SGDLS and CDR2 YYNGEE.

This clone turned up a few times. This chain uses TRBV4-2 with TRBJ2-7; 10 nucleotides line up with TRBD2. J lost 4 bases, V lost 2 bases, and 5 bases had no gene match. The CDR3 is made up of 15 amino acids. Germline lookup yields CDR1 LGHNA and CDR2 YNFKEQ. The CDR3 DNA is TGTGCCAGCAGCCAAACTAGCGGGAACTCGTACGAGCAGTACTTC. Translated: CASSQTSGNSYEQYF.

The chain joins TRBV27 to TRBJ2-5; D ambiguous. V lost 5 bases, J lost 4 bases, and 14 bases lay in between. CDR3 length equals 14 residues. Germline V gives CDR1 MNHEY, CDR2 SMNVEV (reference sequence). DNA of the CDR3: TGTGCCAGCAGTCCCGTCGGTACCCCAGAGACCCAGTACTTC. It yields the protein CASSPVGTPETQYF.

This clone was seen more than once but under ten times. The genes are TRBV2 and TRBJ2-7; 7 nucleotides agree with TRBD2. CDR1 SNHLY and CDR2 FYNNEI come from the germline V gene. CDR3 length equals 12 residues. V was clipped by 6 bases and J by 2 bases; unmatched bases: 1. CDR3 bases: TGTGCCAGCAGCGGGACTACCTACGAGCAGTACTTC. Its translation is CASSGTTYEQYF.

In this sample, this clone turned up a few times. CDR3 protein: CASHRASTRRELFF. CDR3 in DNA: TGTGCCAGTCACCGGGCCTCGACTAGACGGGAGCTGTTTTTT. The chain recombines TRBV19 with TRBJ2-2; possibly TRBD2 for D (6 bases). Trimming removed 8 bases at V and 9 bases at J, with 19 bases between. The CDR3 length is 14 residues. Per germline, CDR1 LNHDA and CDR2 SQIVND (reference sequence).

Concerning this clone itself: Other DNA sequences from this sample encode an identical CDR3 as well. J is TRBJ1-2 and V is TRBV9; D remains unclear. Trimming left V 0 bases short and J 4 bases short, with 7 bases between. Looked up from germline, CDR1 is SGDLS and CDR2 is YYNGEE. The CDR3 spans 13 residues. The CDR3 DNA sequence: TGTGCCAGCAGCGTAGGAACTGGCTATGGCTACACCTTC. It encodes CASSVGTGYGYTF. Full variable domain (missing parts from reference TRBV9 and TRBJ1-2): DSGVTQTPKHLITATGQRVTLRCSPRSGDLSVYWYQQSLDQGLQFLIQYYNGEERAKGNILERFSAQQFPDLHSELNLSSLELGDSALYFCASSVGTGYGYTFGSGTRLTVV.

The V call is TRBV5-1, the J call TRBJ2-3; 9 nucleotides align to TRBD2. With 6 bases clipped from V and 8 bases from J, the junction kept 16 bases outside the gene matches. Germline CDR1 reads SGHRS; CDR2 reads YFSETQ. This CDR3 comprises 16 residues. CDR3 DNA sequence: TGCGCCAGCACCCCCGTCGGGCTAGCGGGAAGCAGTACGCAGTATTTT. Translated, it gives CASTPVGLAGSSTQYF.

The rearrangement joins TRBV2 to TRBJ1-5, with 7 bases lining up with TRBD1. Germline loops: CDR1 SNHLY, CDR2 FYNNEI. J was trimmed by 7 bases and V by 4 bases; bases with no gene match: 10. The CDR3 length is 15 residues. The CDR3 loop reads CASSGNRGFRQPQHF. Here the CDR3 DNA reads TGTGCCAGCAGTGGAAACAGGGGATTTAGACAGCCCCAGCATTTT.

The chain uses TRBV28 and TRBJ2-7; D might be TRBD2 (5 bases). With 5 bases removed from V and 5 bases from J, the gap between germline ends came to 19 bases. CDR3 size: 15 residues. Germline loops: CDR1 MDHEN, CDR2 SYDVKM. The CDR3 DNA follows: TGTGCCAGCAGTCCCGGCGGCGGAGGAACTCACGAGCAGTACTTC. Translation gives CASSPGGGGTHEQYF.

The gene calls are TRBV7-9 and TRBJ1-5; D is ambiguous. The V end lost 1 base, the J end lost 6 bases, and 7 bases lay between the germline ends. This CDR3 comprises 13 residues. Germline V gene lookup returns CDR1 SEHNR and CDR2 FQNEAQ (reference sequence). CDR3 residues: CASSLEEVQPQHF. CDR3 nucleotides: TGTGCCAGCAGCTTAGAAGAGGTTCAGCCCCAGCATTTT.

The chain has TRBV19 and TRBJ2-7, with 13 bases matching TRBD2. V was pared by 4 bases and J by 3 bases, with 3 bases of the junction left unmatched. This CDR3 has 15 residues. In germline, CDR1 is LNHDA, CDR2 SQIVND (reference sequence). The CDR3 region has the DNA TGTGCCAGTAGTAGGACTAGCGGGAGTCACTACGAGCAGTACTTC. Residues: CASSRTSGSHYEQYF. Together with reference TRBV19 and TRBJ2-7, the CDR3 gives the full variable domain: DGGITQSPKYLFRKEGQNVTLSCEQNLNHDAMYWYRQDPGQGLRLIYYSQIVNDFQKGDIAEGYSVSREKKESFPLTVTSAQKNPTAFYLCASSRTSGSHYEQYFGPGTRLTVT.

Here the CDR3 reads CASSAVEGGEKLFF. The CDR3 nucleotides are TGTGCCAGCAGTGCGGTGGAGGGCGGGGAAAAACTGTTTTTT. The chain carries TRBV2 and TRBJ1-4; the D is unclear. Per germline, CDR1 SNHLY and CDR2 FYNNEI. This CDR3 is built from 14 residues. Trimming took 4 bases from V and 8 from J, leaving 14 bases between them.

This clone turned up a few times. The CDR3 sequence is CASSLLSGQQETQYF. In DNA, the CDR3 is TGTGCCAGCAGCTTATTATCGGGACAGCAAGAGACCCAGTACTTC. V and J are TRBV7-3 and TRBJ2-5, with 7 positions matching TRBD1. The V gene's germline CDR1 is SGHTA and CDR2 FQGTGA. V shed 2 bases and J 2 bases; nucleotides not matched to a gene: 5. CDR3 length: 15 residues.

This clone was picked up a small number of times. The rearrangement links TRBV30 to TRBJ1-3; 10 bases map to TRBD1. The V segment lost 4 bases and the J segment 9 bases; nucleotides outside the gene matches: 12. CDR1 and CDR2 (germline): GTSNPN, SVGIG (reference sequence). The length of the CDR3 is 15 residues. CDR3 nucleotide sequence: TGTGCCTGGAATCCCCGGGACAGGGGTGGGAGCACCATATATTTT. This gives the protein CAWNPRDRGGSTIYF.

Only a few counts were recorded for this clone. This chain links TRBV25-1 with TRBJ2-1; 8 bases are a match to TRBD1. Trimming cost V 4 bases and J 4 bases; bases outside gene matches: 9. Germline lookup yields CDR1 MGHDK and CDR2 SYGVNS. The CDR3 is 16 residues long. The CDR3 coding sequence is TGTGCCAGCAGTGGTCACCGGGACAGGAGTTACAATGAGCAGTTCTTC. It encodes CASSGHRDRSYNEQFF.

The chain links TRBV2 to TRBJ1-4, with a weak D call TRBD1 (6 bases). The CDR3 is 15 amino acids. Trimming cost V 2 bases and J 3 bases, with 10 bases left between them. From germline, CDR1 is SNHLY and CDR2 FYNNEI. The CDR3 DNA is TGTGCCAGCAGTGAAAGGGGGGGACCTAATGAAAAACTGTTTTTT. It translates to CASSERGGPNEKLFF.

The chain combines TRBV19 with TRBJ1-4; TRBD1 matches 7 bases. Germline CDR1 is LNHDA and CDR2 is SQIVND (reference sequence). V shed 6 bases and J 8 bases; nucleotides not matched to a gene: 9. The CDR3 length is 14 residues. The DNA of the CDR3 is TGTGCCAGTAGAGGGACAGTGAATGTGGAAAAACTGTTTTTT. Translation: CASRGTVNVEKLFF.

The genes are TRBV6-5 and TRBJ1-5; D gene unclear. In germline, CDR1 is MNHEY, CDR2 SVGAGI. The CDR3 is 12 amino acids. V was cut by 6 bases and J by 4 bases, with 7 bases left in between. CDR3 DNA: TGTGCCAGCAGGCGGCCGAATCAGCCCCAGCATTTT. Translating gives CASRRPNQPQHF.

This clone appeared a few times. The chain is built from TRBV2 and TRBJ2-2; 9 bases fit TRBD1. CDR1 is SNHLY and CDR2 is FYNNEI in the germline V gene. V dropped 5 bases and J dropped 6; count of bases not matched to a gene: 7. The CDR3 is 15 amino acids. The CDR3 loop is CASSTRGTGSGELFF. The CDR3 nucleotides read TGTGCCAGCAGTACACGGGGGACAGGGTCCGGGGAGCTGTTTTTT.

This rearrangement joins TRBV7-9 to TRBJ2-3, with 12 bases fitting TRBD2. The CDR3 consists of 16 residues. Per germline, CDR1 SEHNR and CDR2 FQNEAQ (reference sequence). J was trimmed by 0 bases and V by 5 bases; bases with no gene match: 3. The CDR3 nucleotides read TGTGCCAGCAGCACCCTAGCGGGAGGGAGCACAGATACGCAGTATTTT. This sequence encodes CASSTLAGGSTDTQYF.

This clone was recorded a few times. The genes are TRBV7-9 and TRBJ2-1; 8 bases are shared with TRBD2. V lost 4 bases, J lost 3 bases, and 2 bases stayed unmatched. This CDR3 has 14 amino acids. Germline V CDR1 and CDR2: SEHNR, FQNEAQ (reference sequence). The CDR3 sequence: CASSSTSGYNEQFF. CDR3 bases: TGTGCCAGCAGCTCCACTAGCGGCTACAATGAGCAGTTCTTC.

V is TRBV5-4 and J is TRBJ2-2; D is uncertain. Per germline, CDR1 SGHNT and CDR2 YYREEE (reference sequence). V lost 1 base and J 1 base, leaving 5 bases between the germline ends. CDR3 size: 14 residues. This chain's CDR3 is CASSLSRNTGELFF. The CDR3 nucleotides read TGTGCCAGCAGCTTGTCTAGGAACACCGGGGAGCTGTTTTTT.

This rearrangement joins TRBV6-6 to TRBJ1-2; 9 nucleotides line up with TRBD1. The CDR3 is 13 amino acids. V lost 6 bases and J lost 7; bases outside the gene matches: 6. CDR1 and CDR2 from the germline V gene are MNHNY and SVGAGI (reference sequence). CDR3 in amino acids: CASSRTGGSGYTF. The CDR3, as DNA: TGTGCCAGCAGCCGAACAGGGGGCTCTGGCTACACCTTC.

This rearrangement joins TRBV18 to TRBJ2-7; 8 bases map to TRBD1. CDR1 is KGHSH, CDR2 LQKENI, per germline. Trimming took 3 bases from V and 3 from J; bases not matched to a gene: 7. This CDR3 is 15 amino acids long. This chain's CDR3 is CASSPGTGELYEQYF. The CDR3 DNA sequence: TGTGCCAGCTCACCGGGGACAGGAGAACTCTACGAGCAGTACTTC.

The V gene is TRBV29-1, the J gene TRBJ2-6, with D maybe TRBD2 (6 bases). The germline CDR1 and CDR2 sequences are SQVTM and ANQGSEA. The CDR3 runs 15 residues. V was shortened by 5 bases and J by 1 base, with 12 bases between the two germline ends. This chain's CDR3 is CSVLADTSGANVLTF. In DNA, the CDR3 is TGCAGCGTTTTAGCGGACACTTCTGGGGCCAACGTCCTGACTTTC.

This clone was detected only a few times. The genes are TRBV6-5 and TRBJ2-7; 8 bases match TRBD1. Germline V lookup: CDR1 MNHEY, CDR2 SVGAGI. V was pared by 4 bases and J by 5 bases, with 7 bases of the junction left unmatched. The CDR3 consists of 14 residues. The CDR3 loop is CASSSRRGQDEQYF. As DNA, the CDR3 is TGTGCCAGCAGTTCACGCAGGGGACAGGACGAGCAGTACTTC.